This TCR beta chain was documented in a study of blood T cell repertoires in COVID-19. Only in-frame clones appear in the TCRdb table, and some are missing; sequencing was by immunoSEQ multiplex PCR. The sample has 200,000 to 250,000 clones, under 90% seen once. In this sample, this clone turned up a few times. The CDR3 length is 11 residues. Germline assignment: CDR1 LNHDA and CDR2 SQIVND (reference sequence). V lost 5 bases and J 5 bases, leaving 3 bases between the germline ends. Sequenced: peripheral blood. This chain joins TRBV19 and TRBJ2-2; no firm D call. The origin of this receptor is a man older than 75 with acute or convalescent COVID-19. The CDR3, as DNA: TGTGCCAGTAGTTTAACCGGGGAGCTGTTTTTT. Amino acids: CASSLTGELFF.